This T cell receptor (beta chain) was captured by sequencing in a study of cytomegalovirus exposure and HLA in healthy donors. Participants comprised healthy donors of bone marrow. Germline V gene data show CDR1 as LNHDA and CDR2 as SQIVND (reference sequence). The CDR3 runs to 14 residues. There are a few counts of this clone. Use of 60 Vbeta and 13 Jbeta primers characterized the PCR. Profiled with immunoSEQ multiplex PCR; TCRdb holds only in-frame clones, not every one. The profile covers 150,000 to 200,000 clones, with approximately 79% appearing a single time and around 0.96% taken by the ten largest.

The chain links TRBV19 to TRBJ2-5, with TRBD1 matching 7 bases. The DNA end is more similar to TRBJ2-7, so the J call may be wrong. Sequencing used PBMCs. The receptor was derived from a woman aged 50 to 60 in good health and CMV-seropositive. The CDR3 region is CASSEVTGKYEQYF. The CDR3 coding sequence is TGTGCCAGTAGCGAGGTGACAGGGAAATACGAGCAGTACTTC.